Each of the 32 T cell receptor beta chains below was sequenced from the same sample in a study of cytomegalovirus exposure and HLA in healthy donors. Data came from immunoSEQ multiplex PCR; TCRdb stores just in-frame clones and leaves some out. The table includes about 60,000 clones, around 96% detected once. Material for sequencing was PBMCs. The receptors here all came from a man aged 18 to 30 in good health and CMV-seronegative.

The chain recombines TRBV11-3 with TRBJ2-7; 7 bases are shared with TRBD1. Trimming cost V 5 bases and J 4 bases; bases outside gene matches: 5. The CDR3 loop spans 13 amino acids. Germline V gives CDR1 SGHNT, CDR2 YENEEA. In DNA, the CDR3 is TGTGCCAGCAGCCGGACAGGAGATTACGAGCAGTACTTC. Protein product: CASSRTGDYEQYF. Variable domain in full (rest from reference TRBV11-3 and TRBJ2-7): EAGVVQSPRYKIIEKKQPVAFWCNPISGHNTLYWYLQNLGQGPELLIRYENEEAVDDSQLPKDRFSAERLKGVDSTLKIQPAELGDSAVYLCASSRTGDYEQYFGPGTRLTVT.

V usage is TRBV27 and J usage is TRBJ2-7; 10 positions agree with TRBD1. The V gene end was trimmed by 4 bases and the J gene end by 5 bases; junction bases not matched to a gene: 11. Germline V CDR1 and CDR2: MNHEY, SMNVEV (reference sequence). The CDR3 loop spans 16 amino acids. As DNA, the CDR3 is TGTGCCAGCAGTTACGTGCGGGACAGGGGTTCCGACGAGCAGTACTTC. It translates to CASSYVRDRGSDEQYF.

This chain joins TRBV5-6 and TRBJ2-3; D possibly corresponds to TRBD1 (5 bases). V was trimmed by 5 bases and J by 3 bases, leaving 16 bases between them. The CDR3 has 15 amino acids. Looked up from germline, CDR1 is SGHDT and CDR2 is YYEEEE. CDR3 coding DNA: TGTGCCAGCAGGGTGGGGCTGGCAATGACAGATACGCAGTATTTT. Its protein is CASRVGLAMTDTQYF. Filled out from reference TRBV5-6 and TRBJ2-3, the complete variable domain reads DAGVTQSPTHLIKTRGQQVTLRCSPKSGHDTVSWYQQALGQGPQFIFQYYEEEERQRGNFPDRFSGHQFPNYSSELNVNALLLGDSALYLCASRVGLAMTDTQYFGPGTRLTVL.

The chain combines TRBV2 with TRBJ2-6, with 8 bases aligning to TRBD2. The CDR3 runs 14 residues. CDR1 and CDR2 (germline): SNHLY, FYNNEI. V shed 11 bases, J shed 3 bases, and the junction held 6 bases outside the gene matches. The CDR3 protein is CAVREGLGANVLTF. The DNA for the CDR3 is TGTGCCGTCCGGGAGGGGCTTGGGGCCAACGTCCTGACTTTC.

The V gene is TRBV6-5, the J gene TRBJ2-7; tentatively, D is TRBD1 (5 bases). Between the trimmed V and J ends, which lost 0 bases and 3 bases, there was a span of 9 bases. The CDR3 contains 14 residues. Germline V gene data show CDR1 as MNHEY and CDR2 as SVGAGI. The CDR3 nucleotides are TGTGCCAGCAGTTACTCACAGGACCACTACGAGCAGTACTTC. This gives the protein CASSYSQDHYEQYF.

This clone was seen once. The genes are TRBV5-5 and TRBJ2-5, with D uncertain. Germline CDR1 SGHKS, CDR2 YYEKEE (reference sequence). The CDR3 is 14 residues long. V was shortened by 0 bases and J by 5 bases, with 11 bases between the two germline ends. The CDR3, as DNA: TGTGCCAGCAGCTTGGGTTCTTACGGGGAGACCCAGTACTTC. Translating it yields CASSLGSYGETQYF. Complete variable domain (other parts from reference TRBV5-5 and TRBJ2-5): DAGVTQSPTHLIKTRGQQVTLRCSPISGHKSVSWYQQVLGQGPQFIFQYYEKEERGRGNFPDRFSARQFPNYSSELNVNALLLGDSALYLCASSLGSYGETQYFGPGTRLLVL.

The J gene is TRBJ1-4, the V gene TRBV2; D ambiguous. The CDR3 is made up of 15 amino acids. V dropped 3 bases and J dropped 6 bases, with 14 bases sitting between them. Germline V gene sequence: CDR1 SNHLY, CDR2 FYNNEI. CDR3 DNA: TGTGCCAGCAGTGACGAGAGTGGCGGGTATGAAAAACTGTTTTTT. This codes for CASSDESGGYEKLFF.

The chain joins TRBV6-6 to TRBJ2-1; tentative D call: TRBD2 (5 bases). V lost 2 bases and J 8 bases, leaving 10 bases between the germline ends. This CDR3 spans 13 amino acids. From germline, CDR1 is MNHNY and CDR2 SVGAGI (reference sequence). The CDR3 bases are TGTGCCAGCAGTTACGGGCTAGCCCATGAGCAGTTCTTC. Amino acid sequence: CASSYGLAHEQFF.

J is TRBJ2-5 and V is TRBV7-9; tentative D call: TRBD2 (6 bases). V dropped 4 bases and J dropped 5 bases, with 17 bases sitting between them. CDR3 length equals 15 residues. From germline, CDR1 is SEHNR and CDR2 FQNEAQ (reference sequence). The CDR3 DNA reads as TGTGCCAGCAGCTCCAGGCGGGGCGGGGCGGAGACCCAGTACTTC. It yields the protein CASSSRRGGAETQYF.

The chain couples TRBV11-2 to TRBJ1-2; no firm D call. V lost 3 bases and J 0 bases, leaving 5 bases between the germline ends. Germline values: CDR1 SGHAT, CDR2 FQNNGV. The CDR3 has 13 residues. CDR3 sequence: CASSFGANYGYTF. CDR3 bases: TGTGCCAGCAGCTTCGGAGCTAACTATGGCTACACCTTC.

The chain employs TRBV28 and TRBJ2-5, with 8 positions matching TRBD2. The germline V gene has CDR1 MDHEN and CDR2 SYDVKM. The CDR3 extends over 14 amino acids. Trimming cost V 4 bases and J 5 bases; bases outside gene matches: 6. The CDR3 coding sequence is TGTGCCAGCAGTTCACCGGGACTAGTTGAGACCCAGTACTTC. It encodes CASSSPGLVETQYF.

V gene TRBV5-4 combines with J gene TRBJ2-3, with 13 bases aligning to TRBD2. The germline V gene encodes CDR1 SGHNT and CDR2 YYREEE (reference sequence). The J segment lost 2 bases and the V segment lost 5 bases, leaving 2 bases of the junction unmatched. This CDR3 spans 15 amino acids. The CDR3 sequence: CASRLAGGPTDTQYF. The CDR3 DNA is TGTGCCAGCAGACTAGCGGGAGGGCCCACAGATACGCAGTATTTT.

This clone was seen more than once but under ten times. This rearrangement joins TRBV10-3 to TRBJ1-2; TRBD1 might be the D (5 bases). There are 13 residues in the CDR3. V lost 4 bases and J lost 4, with 10 bases in between. From germline, CDR1 is ENHRY and CDR2 SYGVKD. The CDR3 DNA reads TGTGCCATCAGTGCGGAACAGGCCTATGGCTACACCTTC. As protein: CAISAEQAYGYTF.

The chain carries TRBV19 and TRBJ2-5; 16 bases agree with TRBD2. This CDR3 is built from 18 residues. V gave up 5 bases and J gave up 7 bases; unmatched junction bases: 13. Germline assignment: CDR1 LNHDA and CDR2 SQIVND (reference sequence). Here the CDR3 DNA reads TGTGCCAGTAGTGCCCTGGGACTAGCGGGAGGGGAAGGTGGGACCCAGTACTTC. Its translation: CASSALGLAGGEGGTQYF.

The chain is built from TRBV7-9 and TRBJ2-5; the D gene is possibly TRBD2 (6 bases). The V gene's germline CDR1 is SEHNR and CDR2 FQNEAQ (reference sequence). The CDR3 has 13 residues. The V and J ends lost 10 bases and 5 bases respectively, with 17 bases between them. CDR3 protein: CATDPGSVETQYF. The CDR3, as DNA: TGTGCCACCGACCCCGGGAGCGTGGAGACCCAGTACTTC.

The chain carries TRBV11-3 and TRBJ2-5; 8 positions agree with TRBD2. This CDR3 comprises 18 residues. Germline assignment: CDR1 SGHNT and CDR2 YENEEA. V gave up 5 bases and J gave up 3 bases; unmatched junction bases: 17. The CDR3 is CASSRRTSQGSPKETQYF. The CDR3 DNA follows: TGTGCCAGCAGCCGGCGGACTAGCCAGGGCTCGCCTAAAGAGACCCAGTACTTC.

DNA of the CDR3: TGTGCCACCAGCAGAGGACAGGGTGGGGCCAACGTCCTGACTTTC. Translated: CATSRGQGGANVLTF. V is TRBV15 and J is TRBJ2-6, with 7 positions matching TRBD1. CDR1 and CDR2 (germline): LNHNV, YYDKDF (reference sequence). The length of the CDR3 is 15 residues. The V segment lost 1 base and the J segment 3 bases; nucleotides outside the gene matches: 0.

This clone was seen once. The rearrangement uses TRBV6-6 and TRBJ2-1, with D tentatively TRBD2 (6 bases). V lost 5 bases and J 9 bases, leaving 8 bases between the germline ends. Germline CDR1 MNHNY, CDR2 SVGAGI (reference sequence). This CDR3 has 11 residues. The CDR3 spells CASSNSGEQFF. CDR3 DNA: TGTGCCAGCAGTAATAGCGGTGAGCAGTTCTTC.

The J gene is TRBJ2-6, the V gene TRBV6-1; possible D gene TRBD1, 5 bases. Germline V gene data show CDR1 as MNHNS and CDR2 as SASEGT. The V and J ends lost 7 bases and 0 bases respectively, with 10 bases between them. This CDR3 is built from 15 residues. For the CDR3, the DNA is TGTGCCAGCACCAAGCAGGGCTCTGGGGCCAACGTCCTGACTTTC. Encoded protein: CASTKQGSGANVLTF.

The chain carries TRBV30 and TRBJ2-2, with no clear D. The germline V and J ends were trimmed by 2 bases and 5 bases, with 9 bases remaining between them. Germline CDR1 and CDR2: GTSNPN and SVGIG (reference sequence). CDR3 length equals 13 residues. DNA for the CDR3: TGTGCCTGGAGTTCTTCGTCTACCGGGGAGCTGTTTTTT. Translated: CAWSSSSTGELFF.

This clone was seen just once. The J gene is TRBJ2-2, the V gene TRBV6-1; 14 nucleotides line up with TRBD2. The CDR3 length is 15 residues. Trimming removed 8 bases from V and 6 bases from J; junction bases left unmatched: 5. Germline loops: CDR1 MNHNS, CDR2 SASEGT. The CDR3 region has the DNA TGTGCCAGCCCGGGACTAGCGGGAGAGTCCGGGGAGCTGTTTTTT. This translates into CASPGLAGESGELFF.

The gene calls are TRBV4-1 and TRBJ2-3, with 8 bases identical to TRBD2. The CDR3 consists of 20 residues. CDR1 MGHRA and CDR2 YSYEKL come from the germline V gene. V shed 2 bases and J 0 bases; nucleotides not matched to a gene: 16. The CDR3 loop reads CASSQPNLKSASGSTDTQYF. The CDR3 DNA sequence: TGCGCCAGCAGCCAACCAAACCTAAAGAGCGCTAGCGGGAGCACAGATACGCAGTATTTT.

The chain uses TRBV27 and TRBJ2-7, with TRBD2 identical over 9 bases. Trimming at V came to 0 bases and at J to 2 bases, leaving 5 bases not matched to a gene. CDR1 is MNHEY and CDR2 is SMNVEV in the germline V gene (reference sequence). The CDR3 totals 16 residues. The CDR3 region is CASSLSALAGPYEQYF. The CDR3 coding sequence is TGTGCCAGCAGTTTATCGGCCCTAGCGGGGCCCTACGAGCAGTACTTC.

In its sample, this clone was seen a few times. The CDR3: CASNSQNQETQYF. In nucleotides, the CDR3 is TGTGCCAGCAACAGCCAAAACCAAGAGACCCAGTACTTC. This chain uses TRBV6-5 with TRBJ2-5; the D is unclear. With 7 bases removed from V and 0 bases from J, the gap between germline ends came to 9 bases. The CDR3 runs 13 residues. Per germline, CDR1 MNHEY and CDR2 SVGAGI.

The chain uses TRBV4-2 and TRBJ1-5; 10 nucleotides match TRBD1. The CDR3 spans 16 residues. Per the germline V gene, CDR1 is LGHNA and CDR2 is YNFKEQ. V shed 0 bases, J shed 7 bases, and the junction held 6 bases outside the gene matches. Here the CDR3 reads CASSQDLDRGRQPQHF. The CDR3 nucleotides are TGTGCCAGCAGCCAAGATTTGGACAGGGGGAGACAGCCCCAGCATTTT.

The chain carries TRBV18 and TRBJ2-3; D may be TRBD1 (6 bases). The CDR3 length is 15 residues. V gave up 6 bases and J gave up 0 bases, with 13 bases separating them. Germline V gene lookup returns CDR1 KGHSH and CDR2 LQKENI. The CDR3 DNA reads as TGTGCCAGCTCCCTCCGGGACATAAGCACAGATACGCAGTATTTT. Protein sequence: CASSLRDISTDTQYF.

This clone was counted once. V and J are TRBV27 and TRBJ1-1; D is undetermined. Germline V gene data show CDR1 as MNHEY and CDR2 as SMNVEV (reference sequence). Between the trimmed V and J ends, which lost 7 bases and 3 bases, there was a span of 24 bases. CDR3 size: 17 residues. This chain's CDR3 is CASMQTEGGIEDTEAFF. The CDR3 DNA is TGTGCCAGCATGCAGACGGAGGGTGGGATTGAGGACACTGAAGCTTTCTTT.

The chain employs TRBV4-3 and TRBJ1-1, with 7 positions matching TRBD1. Germline CDR1 and CDR2: LGHNA and YSLEER. With V trimmed by 1 base and J by 10 bases, 9 bases remained unmatched. This CDR3 spans 14 amino acids. The CDR3 nucleotides are TGCGCCAGCAGCCAAGTCCCAGGGGGGCGCGGAGCTTTCTTT. This gives the protein CASSQVPGGRGAFF.

V usage is TRBV11-2 and J usage is TRBJ1-1; D gene ambiguous. The CDR3 sequence is 13 residues long. Germline V CDR1 and CDR2: SGHAT, FQNNGV. V lost 5 bases and J 2 bases, leaving 9 bases between the germline ends. Here the CDR3 DNA reads TGTGCCAGCAGCCCTCCGGGAAACACTGAAGCTTTCTTT. It encodes CASSPPGNTEAFF.

The chain carries TRBV19 and TRBJ2-7; 14 bases agree with TRBD2. The CDR3 loop spans 18 amino acids. Germline V CDR1 and CDR2: LNHDA, SQIVND (reference sequence). V lost 4 bases to trimming and J lost 4 bases; unmatched junction nucleotides: 12. The CDR3 nucleotides read TGTGCCAGTAGTACGGCCCCCGCTCGACTAGCGGGAGGGTACGAGCAGTACTTC. Its protein product is CASSTAPARLAGGYEQYF.

The chain uses TRBV7-9 and TRBJ2-5, with TRBD2 matching 11 bases. Trimming took 5 bases from V and 5 from J; bases not matched to a gene: 10. Germline V gene lookup returns CDR1 SEHNR and CDR2 FQNEAQ (reference sequence). The CDR3 totals 16 residues. The CDR3 DNA follows: TGTGCCAGCAGCCCGAAACTAGCGGGAGTATGGGAGACCCAGTACTTC. Protein: CASSPKLAGVWETQYF.

This rearrangement joins TRBV5-1 to TRBJ2-3; 8 positions match TRBD2. The CDR3 length is 15 residues. The V segment lost 2 bases and the J segment 2 bases; nucleotides outside the gene matches: 4. Germline CDR1 SGHRS, CDR2 YFSETQ. The CDR3 bases are TGCGCCAGCAGCTTACAAGCGGGAGCCACAGATACGCAGTATTTT. It specifies CASSLQAGATDTQYF.